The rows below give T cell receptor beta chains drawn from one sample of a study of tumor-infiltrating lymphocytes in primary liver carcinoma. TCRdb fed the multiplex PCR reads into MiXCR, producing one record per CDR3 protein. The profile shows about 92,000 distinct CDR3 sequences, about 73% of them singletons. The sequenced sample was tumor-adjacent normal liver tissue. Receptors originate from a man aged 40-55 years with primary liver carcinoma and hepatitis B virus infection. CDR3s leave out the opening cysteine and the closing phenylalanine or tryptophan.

CDR3: ASSPSRTGSRRSSYEQY
V: TRBV4-1
J: TRBJ2-7

CDR3: TSSLSPATNEKLS
V: TRBV11-2
J: TRBJ1-4

CDR3: ASGAGTGDSEQN
V: TRBV10-1
J: TRBJ2-7

CDR3: ASSISQRSETQY
V: TRBV5-1
J: TRBJ2-5

CDR3: AWGIAGEQY
V: TRBV30
J: TRBJ2-7

CDR3: ASSRTGTGMNGYT
V: TRBV6-5
J: TRBJ1-2

CDR3: VSSEDSGARTDTQY
V: TRBV5-4
J: TRBJ2-3

CDR3: ASSYRHGEQF
V: TRBV6-6
J: TRBJ2-1

CDR3: ASTVHGGGLGTGELF
V: TRBV28
J: TRBJ2-2

CDR3: ASSVDVVSGDTQY
V: TRBV9
J: TRBJ2-3

CDR3: ASSQGGRNNKQF
V: TRBV14
J: TRBJ2-1

CDR3: ACSLDGTLPYDQY
V: TRBV11-2
J: TRBJ2-7

CDR3: ASSTGHSETDTQY
V: TRBV11-2
J: TRBJ2-3

CDR3: ASSLVGGGIEAF
V: TRBV7-9
J: TRBJ1-1

CDR3: ASSEWRGEDEQL
V: TRBV6-1
J: TRBJ2-1

CDR3: AISFKDYGYT
V: TRBV11-2
J: TRBJ1-2

CDR3: ANSLEGRSNNEQF
V: TRBV11-2
J: TRBJ2-1

CDR3: ASSLGLAGTDTQY
V: TRBV12-3/TRBV12-4
J: TRBJ2-3

CDR3: ASSSGGLAGYNEEF
V: TRBV6-5
J: TRBJ2-1

CDR3: ASSLDPGQGIYEQY
V: TRBV5-8
J: TRBJ2-7

CDR3: ASSYGTGRGRTDTQY
V: TRBV5-1
J: TRBJ2-3

CDR3: ASSLLTSNNEQF
V: TRBV4-1
J: TRBJ2-1

CDR3: TSSYNANTEAF
V: TRBV11-2
J: TRBJ1-1

CDR3: ASSQEGGASEQC
V: TRBV4-1
J: TRBJ2-7

CDR3: AWSGRGGLGEAS
V: TRBV30
J: TRBJ1-1

CDR3: ASSEANTEAF
V: TRBV10-2
J: TRBJ1-1

CDR3: ASSLADSTDTQY
V: TRBV5-1
J: TRBJ2-3

CDR3: ASSGLAYKKY
V: TRBV12-3/TRBV12-4
J: TRBJ2-7

CDR3: SVGGSSSGYT
V: TRBV29-1
J: TRBJ1-2

CDR3: ANRPTGEQEQH
V: TRBV12-3/TRBV12-4
J: TRBJ2-7

CDR3: ASSEGTFHYGYT
V: TRBV6-1
J: TRBJ1-2

CDR3: ARSPRRGADTQY
V: TRBV14
J: TRBJ2-3

CDR3: ASSPPSGGGELF
V: TRBV7-8
J: TRBJ2-2

CDR3: TSSYRLQGTDAF
V: TRBV6-5
J: TRBJ1-1

CDR3: ASSYSPGEETQY
V: TRBV6-6
J: TRBJ2-5

CDR3: ASSLEGNTGELF
V: TRBV5-1
J: TRBJ2-2

CDR3: TSSLIGGLRYEQF
V: TRBV11-2
J: TRBJ2-1